The sequence of this TCR beta chain was determined in a study of cytomegalovirus exposure and HLA in healthy donors. Notes on the study in general: The dataset shows that most TCR sequences were rare, while some public TCRs occurred in many donors.

Sequencing was performed with immunoSEQ multiplex PCR; in TCRdb, only in-frame clones are kept and a portion is missing. The sample carries about 71,000 clones, about 95% recorded once. A remark on this clone: Antigen: not known. At one end, the junction sequence differs from germline, possibly due to a read error.

Sequencing used PBMCs. The origin of this receptor is a young woman in good health and CMV-seronegative.

The CDR3: CASSPDLAGGDKQYF. CDR3 coding DNA: TGTGCCAGCAGCCCAGACCTAGCGGGAGGGGATAAGCAGTATTTT. The J gene is TRBJ2-3, the V gene TRBV7-6, with 12 bases aligning to TRBD2. The CDR3 totals 15 residues. The germline gives CDR1 SGHVS, CDR2 FNYEAQ. Supplemented by reference TRBV7-6 and TRBJ2-3, the full variable domain reads GAGVSQSPRYKVTKRGQDVALRCDPISGHVSLYWYRQALGQGPEFLTYFNYEAQQDKSGLPNDRFSAERPEGSISTLTIQRTEQRDSAMYRCASSPDLAGGDKQYFGPGTRLTVL.